The 30 T cell receptor beta chains below all came from one sample that was sequenced in a study of blood T cell repertoires in COVID-19. The method was immunoSEQ multiplex PCR; TCRdb's version includes in-frame clones alone and lacks a portion of them. The profile shows tens of thousands of clones, 75% to 80% of them singletons. Sequenced input: peripheral blood. The receptors here all came from a man aged 70-80 years with COVID-19, enrolled during active disease.

The chain has TRBV9 and TRBJ1-6; D remains ambiguous. This CDR3 contains 15 residues. Between the trimmed V and J ends, which lost 1 base and 10 bases, there was a span of 15 bases. The germline gives CDR1 SGDLS, CDR2 YYNGEE. The CDR3 DNA sequence: TGTGCCAGCAGCGTATCAAACAGCGCGGGGTCACCCCTCCACTTT. Translating it yields CASSVSNSAGSPLHF.

V gene TRBV4-1 combines with J gene TRBJ1-6; no clear D gene. V was pared by 5 bases and J by 5 bases, with 4 bases between. Germline CDR1 reads MGHRA; CDR2 reads YSYEKL. There are 12 residues in the CDR3. The CDR3 DNA sequence: TGCGCCAGCAGCTACAATAATTCACCCCTCCACTTT. Translating it yields CASSYNNSPLHF.

This chain links TRBV19 with TRBJ1-2; D is undetermined. The V end lost 3 bases, the J end lost 0 bases, and 11 bases lay between the germline ends. The CDR3 spans 15 residues. CDR1 and CDR2 (germline): LNHDA, SQIVND (reference sequence). The CDR3, as DNA: TGTGCCAGTAGTATGGGAGTTCCTCCTAACTATGGCTACACCTTC. This sequence encodes CASSMGVPPNYGYTF.

V usage is TRBV20-1 and J usage is TRBJ1-2; D is possibly TRBD1 (5 bases). Germline V gives CDR1 DFQATT, CDR2 SNEGSKA (reference sequence). V was shortened by 3 bases and J by 7 bases, with 24 bases between the two germline ends. The CDR3 covers 16 residues. The CDR3 DNA is TGCAGTGCTAGTGCGGCCGGTGACAGCCTGTCCGGTGGCTACACCTTC. Residues: CSASAAGDSLSGGYTF.

This chain joins TRBV7-9 and TRBJ2-1, with 10 bases that match TRBD2. V lost 4 bases and J lost 11; bases outside the gene matches: 5. The CDR3 has 13 residues. Germline-derived CDR1 and CDR2 are SEHNR and FQNEAQ (reference sequence). The CDR3 is CASSSSGSLKQFF. CDR3 in DNA: TGTGCCAGCAGCTCTAGCGGGAGTTTGAAGCAGTTCTTC.

The chain joins TRBV18 to TRBJ1-5; 12 nucleotides agree with TRBD1. V shed 4 bases, J shed 0 bases, and the junction held 7 bases outside the gene matches. Germline V gives CDR1 KGHSH, CDR2 LQKENI. The CDR3 length is 18 residues. The CDR3 protein is CASSQGTGGSSSNQPQHF. The CDR3 DNA reads as TGTGCCAGCTCACAGGGGACAGGGGGCTCCAGTAGCAATCAGCCCCAGCATTTT.

This rearrangement joins TRBV19 to TRBJ1-5; 7 positions match TRBD1. This CDR3 comprises 14 residues. Germline V gene sequence: CDR1 LNHDA, CDR2 SQIVND (reference sequence). Trimming removed 3 bases from V and 4 bases from J; junction bases left unmatched: 3. The CDR3 DNA sequence: TGTGCCAGTAGTATGCAGGGGGGTAATCAGCCCCAGCATTTT. Translated, it gives CASSMQGGNQPQHF. Drawing the rest from reference TRBV19 and TRBJ1-5, the complete variable domain is DGGITQSPKYLFRKEGQNVTLSCEQNLNHDAMYWYRQDPGQGLRLIYYSQIVNDFQKGDIAEGYSVSREKKESFPLTVTSAQKNPTAFYLCASSMQGGNQPQHFGDGTRLSIL.

The V call is TRBV16, the J call TRBJ2-2; unclear D gene. Germline assignment: CDR1 KGHSY and CDR2 FQNENV. The CDR3 loop spans 15 amino acids. V lost 4 bases, J lost 4 bases, and 13 bases lay in between. CDR3 in DNA: TGTGCCAGCAGCCCTACAGCCTTATCCACCGGGGAGCTGTTTTTT. Amino acids: CASSPTALSTGELFF.

This rearrangement joins TRBV15 to TRBJ1-1, with D perhaps matching TRBD1 (5 bases). The V gene's germline CDR1 is LNHNV and CDR2 YYDKDF (reference sequence). The CDR3 runs 14 residues. V dropped 2 bases and J dropped 5 bases, with 12 bases sitting between them. CDR3 in amino acids: CATSRLRGVTEAFF. In nucleotides, the CDR3 is TGTGCCACCAGCAGACTCCGGGGGGTGACTGAAGCTTTCTTT.

The chain couples TRBV30 to TRBJ1-2; D possibly corresponds to TRBD1 (6 bases). The germline CDR1 and CDR2 sequences are GTSNPN and SVGIG (reference sequence). This CDR3 has 15 amino acids. V was trimmed by 3 bases and J by 1 base, leaving 15 bases between them. Written as DNA, the CDR3 is TGTGCCTGGAGGTTAGGGGGGGCGAATAACTATGGCTACACCTTC. Residues: CAWRLGGANNYGYTF.

This clone was seen just once. The chain has TRBV28 and TRBJ1-2; D gene ambiguous. V was shortened by 4 bases and J by 4 bases, with 25 bases between the two germline ends. CDR3 size: 18 residues. The germline CDR1 and CDR2 sequences are MDHEN and SYDVKM. DNA of the CDR3: TGTGCCAGCAGTTCCCGAGGTACCGGCAGACTGGGTGGCTATGGCTACACCTTC. Protein sequence: CASSSRGTGRLGGYGYTF.

The rearrangement uses TRBV2 and TRBJ2-7; 7 nucleotides match TRBD2. Germline-derived CDR1 and CDR2 are SNHLY and FYNNEI. This CDR3 region has 14 residues. The trim removed 2 bases at V and 3 bases at J, leaving 4 bases unmatched. The CDR3 nucleotides read TGTGCCAGCAGTGAAAGGCCTAGCGGCTACGAGCAGTACTTC. It encodes CASSERPSGYEQYF.

V is TRBV7-3 and J is TRBJ2-1; 9 bases map to TRBD2. CDR1 SGHTA and CDR2 FQGTGA come from the germline V gene. The CDR3 loop spans 14 amino acids. V dropped 2 bases and J dropped 6; count of bases not matched to a gene: 2. The CDR3 bases are TGTGCCAGCAGCTTAGGGACTAGCTCCAATGAGCAGTTCTTC. Protein: CASSLGTSSNEQFF. The entire variable domain, with the rest obtained from reference TRBV7-3 and TRBJ2-1, is as follows: GAGVSQTPSNKVTEKGKYVELRCDPISGHTALYWYRQSLGQGPEFLIYFQGTGAADDSGLPNDRFFAVRPEGSVSTLKIQRTERGDSAVYLCASSLGTSSNEQFFGPGTRLTVL.

The CDR3 reads CASSLVLLAGASYEQYF. CDR3 in DNA: TGTGCCAGCAGCTTGGTTCTATTGGCAGGGGCGTCCTACGAGCAGTACTTC. The chain recombines TRBV5-5 with TRBJ2-7; D is perhaps TRBD1 (6 bases). Germline V gene data show CDR1 as SGHKS and CDR2 as YYEKEE (reference sequence). Trimming left V 0 bases short and J 1 base short, with 17 bases between. This CDR3 is 17 amino acids long.

The CDR3 nucleotides read TGCGCCAGCAGCTCCGGGACGAAGGGGGGGCAGCAGTACTTC. This translates into CASSSGTKGGQQYF. The chain employs TRBV5-1 and TRBJ2-7, with D possibly TRBD2 on 7 matching bases. V lost 3 bases and J 8 bases, leaving 18 bases between the germline ends. CDR3 length: 14 amino acids. The germline CDR1 and CDR2 sequences are SGHRS and YFSETQ.

This chain uses TRBV7-3 with TRBJ2-1, with D tentatively TRBD1 (6 bases). The CDR3 runs 14 residues. Between the trimmed V and J ends, which lost 5 bases and 2 bases, there was a span of 10 bases. In germline, CDR1 is SGHTA, CDR2 FQGTGA. The CDR3 coding sequence is TGTGCCAGCAGCCAGGACAGCGCCTACAATGAGCAGTTCTTC. Translation: CASSQDSAYNEQFF.

At least ten counts were recorded for this clone. The V and J genes are TRBV7-2 and TRBJ1-6, with TRBD1 identical over 8 bases. Germline V CDR1 and CDR2: SGHTA, FQGNSA. The CDR3 length is 16 residues. V dropped 5 bases and J dropped 5; count of bases not matched to a gene: 8. In nucleotides, the CDR3 is TGTGCCAGCAGCCCTCACGGGACAGGAAATAATTCACCCCTCCACTTT. This gives the protein CASSPHGTGNNSPLHF. The full variable domain, its missing parts supplied by reference TRBV7-2 and TRBJ1-6, is GAGVSQSPSNKVTEKGKDVELRCDPISGHTALYWYRQSLGQGLEFLIYFQGNSAPDKSGLPSDRFSAERTGGSVSTLTIQRTQQEDSAVYLCASSPHGTGNNSPLHFGNGTRLTVT.

V gene TRBV3-1 (or the pseudogene TRBV3-2) combines with J gene TRBJ1-2; perhaps TRBD1 as D (6 bases). Germline CDR1 and CDR2: LGHDT and YNNKEL (reference sequence). The CDR3 spans 16 residues. The ends were cut back, 2 bases at V and 6 bases at J, with 19 bases in the middle. Here the CDR3 reads CASSQHGKQGGDGYTF. Here the CDR3 DNA reads TGTGCCAGCAGCCAACATGGGAAACAGGGAGGGGATGGCTACACCTTC.

V gene TRBV7-2 combines with J gene TRBJ2-2; maybe TRBD2 (5 bases). Trimming removed 2 bases at V and 6 bases at J, with 10 bases between. In germline, CDR1 is SGHTA, CDR2 FQGNSA. CDR3 length: 14 residues. Written as DNA, the CDR3 is TGTGCCAGCAGCTTACTAGTGAGGGCCGGGGAGCTGTTTTTT. Translation: CASSLLVRAGELFF.

This clone came up a few times. The rearrangement links TRBV3-1 (or the pseudogene TRBV3-2) to TRBJ1-6; D not certain. This CDR3 has 16 residues. V was clipped by 4 bases and J by 8 bases, with 18 bases between them. The germline CDR1 and CDR2 sequences are LGHDT and YNNKEL (reference sequence). The CDR3 nucleotides read TGTGCCAGCAGCCGCAACACCGGGATTGGGGATTCACCCCTCCACTTT. Its protein product is CASSRNTGIGDSPLHF.

This clone was found once. One end of the junction does not line up with germline, which may come from a read error. The genes are TRBV29-1 and TRBJ1-4; no clear D. Germline V gives CDR1 SQVTM, CDR2 ANQGSEA. This CDR3 comprises 12 residues. CDR3 amino acids: CSVEGPGEKLFF. The CDR3 DNA is TGCAGCGTCGAAGGGCCTGGCGAAAAACTGTTTTTT.

The gene calls are TRBV4-2 and TRBJ1-1, with a weak D call TRBD1 (6 bases). The CDR3 is made up of 16 amino acids. The germline CDR1 and CDR2 sequences are LGHNA and YNFKEQ. Trimming took 2 bases from V and 2 from J, leaving 15 bases between them. The CDR3 spells CASSQTRGAFNTEAFF. CDR3 nucleotide sequence: TGTGCCAGCAGCCAAACCCGGGGGGCGTTCAACACTGAAGCTTTCTTT.

The rearrangement joins TRBV20-1 to TRBJ2-2; 10 bases are a match to TRBD2. CDR1 and CDR2 (germline): DFQATT, SNEGSKA (reference sequence). The CDR3 is 17 residues long. The V and J ends lost 3 bases and 3 bases, in that order; junction bases with no gene match: 10. The CDR3 region is CSASKASGSRDTGELFF. DNA of the CDR3: TGCAGTGCTAGTAAAGCTAGCGGGAGTCGGGACACCGGGGAGCTGTTTTTT.

The chain has TRBV7-2 and TRBJ1-4; weak D call: TRBD1 (5 bases). The CDR3 spans 15 residues. V lost 0 bases and J 8 bases, leaving 13 bases between the germline ends. CDR1 and CDR2 from the germline V gene are SGHTA and FQGNSA. The CDR3 region is CASSLAGGGDEKLFF. The CDR3 DNA reads TGTGCCAGCAGCTTAGCGGGGGGAGGGGACGAAAAACTGTTTTTT.

The chain couples TRBV7-9 to TRBJ2-7; D is unclear. Germline lookup yields CDR1 SEHNR and CDR2 FQNEAQ (reference sequence). The V and J ends lost 5 bases and 3 bases respectively, with 5 bases between them. The CDR3 runs to 11 residues. The CDR3 coding sequence is TGTGCCAGCAGCCCAGTCTACGAGCAGTACTTC. Encoded protein: CASSPVYEQYF.

This clone was recorded only once. The chain is built from TRBV4-2 and TRBJ1-2; D is perhaps TRBD1 (5 bases). V gave up 4 bases and J gave up 2 bases, with 14 bases separating them. Germline assignment: CDR1 LGHNA and CDR2 YNFKEQ. The CDR3 covers 15 residues. The CDR3 DNA sequence: TGTGCCAGCAGCCGAGGCCGGGGGGGGAACTATGGCTACACCTTC. Translated, it gives CASSRGRGGNYGYTF.

The chain couples TRBV28 to TRBJ2-1; TRBD2 matches at 8 bases. CDR1 is MDHEN and CDR2 is SYDVKM in the germline V gene. The V gene end was trimmed by 3 bases and the J gene end by 11 bases; junction bases not matched to a gene: 9. CDR3 length equals 14 residues. The CDR3 loop reads CASSLIGRGAKQFF. The DNA of the CDR3 is TGTGCCAGCAGTTTGATCGGGAGGGGAGCAAAGCAGTTCTTC.

This clone was seen just once. J is TRBJ2-3 and V is TRBV3-1 (or the pseudogene TRBV3-2); 13 bases fit TRBD2. Per the germline V gene, CDR1 is LGHDT and CDR2 is YNNKEL (reference sequence). The CDR3 sequence is 17 residues long. Trimming at V came to 0 bases and at J to 6 bases, leaving 6 bases not matched to a gene. CDR3: CASSQDGLAGDKDTQYF. The DNA for the CDR3 is TGTGCCAGCAGCCAAGACGGACTAGCGGGAGATAAGGATACGCAGTATTTT.

The chain is built from TRBV5-6 and TRBJ2-1, with TRBD1 identical over 7 bases. Germline CDR1 and CDR2: SGHDT and YYEEEE. CDR3 length equals 18 residues. V gave up 4 bases and J gave up 4 bases; unmatched junction bases: 17. CDR3 sequence: CASSLQQMTGPFYNEQFF. CDR3 sequence (DNA): TGTGCCAGCAGCCTTCAGCAAATGACAGGGCCCTTTTACAATGAGCAGTTCTTC. Full variable domain (rest looked up from reference TRBV5-6 and TRBJ2-1): DAGVTQSPTHLIKTRGQQVTLRCSPKSGHDTVSWYQQALGQGPQFIFQYYEEEERQRGNFPDRFSGHQFPNYSSELNVNALLLGDSALYLCASSLQQMTGPFYNEQFFGPGTRLTVL.

The chain has TRBV2 and TRBJ1-1, with D perhaps matching TRBD1 (6 bases). V lost 3 bases to trimming and J lost 8 bases, with 16 bases between them. This CDR3 comprises 14 residues. The germline CDR1 and CDR2 sequences are SNHLY and FYNNEI. The CDR3 DNA follows: TGTGCCAGCAGTGACTCCCGGGACAAACTGGAAGCTTTCTTT. Its translation: CASSDSRDKLEAFF.